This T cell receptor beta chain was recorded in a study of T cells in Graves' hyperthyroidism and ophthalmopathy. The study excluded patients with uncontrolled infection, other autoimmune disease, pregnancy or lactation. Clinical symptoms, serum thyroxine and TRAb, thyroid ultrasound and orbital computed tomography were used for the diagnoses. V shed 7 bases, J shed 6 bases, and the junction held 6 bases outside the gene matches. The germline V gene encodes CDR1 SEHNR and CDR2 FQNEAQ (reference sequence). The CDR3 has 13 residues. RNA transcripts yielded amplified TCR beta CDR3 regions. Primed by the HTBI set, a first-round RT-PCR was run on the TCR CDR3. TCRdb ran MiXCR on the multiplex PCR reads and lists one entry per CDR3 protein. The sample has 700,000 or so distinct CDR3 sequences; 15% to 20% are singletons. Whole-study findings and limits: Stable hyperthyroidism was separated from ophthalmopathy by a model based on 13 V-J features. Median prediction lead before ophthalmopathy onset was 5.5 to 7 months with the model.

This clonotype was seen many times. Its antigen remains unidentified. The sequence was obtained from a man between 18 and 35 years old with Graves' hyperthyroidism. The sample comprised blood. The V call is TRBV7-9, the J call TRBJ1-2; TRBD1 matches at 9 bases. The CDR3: CASIRTGDDGYTF. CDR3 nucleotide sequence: TGTGCCAGCATCAGGACAGGGGATGATGGCTACACCTTC. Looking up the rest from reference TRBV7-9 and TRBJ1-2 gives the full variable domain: DTGVSQNPRHKITKRGQNVTFRCDPISEHNRLYWYRQTLGQGPEFLTYFQNEAQLEKSRLLSDRFSAERPKGSFSTLEIQRTEQGDSAMYLCASIRTGDDGYTFGSGTRLTVV.